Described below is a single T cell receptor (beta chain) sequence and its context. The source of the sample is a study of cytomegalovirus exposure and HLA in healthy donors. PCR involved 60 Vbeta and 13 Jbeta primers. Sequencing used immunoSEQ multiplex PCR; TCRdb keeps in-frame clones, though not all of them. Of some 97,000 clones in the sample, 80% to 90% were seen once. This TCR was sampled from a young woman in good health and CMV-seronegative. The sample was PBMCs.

The CDR3 sequence is CASSPGTGVYNSPLHF. The DNA of the CDR3 is TGTGCCAGCAGCCCGGGGACAGGGGTTTATAATTCACCCCTCCACTTT. The chain joins TRBV7-9 to TRBJ1-6, with TRBD1 matching 10 bases. CDR1 and CDR2 (germline): SEHNR, FQNEAQ (reference sequence). Trimming at V came to 5 bases and at J to 4 bases, leaving 5 bases not matched to a gene. This CDR3 spans 16 amino acids.